This is a list of T cell receptor beta chains from one sample in a study of cytomegalovirus exposure and HLA in healthy donors. Only in-frame clones appear in the TCRdb table, and some are missing; sequencing was by immunoSEQ multiplex PCR. The table includes over 150,000 clones, roughly 80% detected once. The sequenced material came from PBMCs. These receptors all come from a male donor in good health and CMV-seropositive. CDR3s include the opening cysteine and the closing phenylalanine or tryptophan. D genes are given only for firm matches. The listing skips clone size in some rows; elsewhere it reads once, few, many or a size class.

TRBJ1-4,TRBV19,.,TRBD1,CASSRTGADEKLFF,TGTGCCAGTAGTCGGACAGGGGCTGACGAAAAACTGTTTTTT
TRBJ2-7,TRBV21-1,.,.,CASRRTRDRNEQYF,TGTGCCAGCAGACGGACTAGGGACCGGAACGAGCAGTACTTC
TRBJ1-4,TRBV18,.,.,CASSPPYSRNEKLFF,TGTGCCAGCTCACCACCGTACAGCCGGAATGAAAAACTGTTTTTT
TRBJ1-3,TRBV13,.,.,CASSFRGSSGNTIYF,TGTGCCAGCAGTTTCAGGGGTTCCTCTGGAAACACCATATATTTT
TRBJ1-1,TRBV6-1,.,.,CASSEAFQVEAFF,TGTGCCAGCAGTGAAGCCTTCCAGGTTGAAGCTTTCTTT
TRBJ2-3,TRBV30,.,TRBD2,CAWSRGGGTDTQYF,TGTGCCTGGAGTCGGGGGGGCGGGACAGATACGCAGTATTTT
TRBJ1-5,TRBV6-6,.,TRBD1,CASSSDRGNQPQHF,TGTGCCAGCAGTTCGGACAGGGGAAATCAGCCCCAGCATTTT
TRBJ1-1,TRBV5-1,.,TRBD1,CASSRVGQGATEAFF,TGCGCCAGCAGCCGAGTGGGACAGGGGGCTACTGAAGCTTTCTTT
TRBJ1-1,TRBV29-1,.,.,CSVAQGTWNTEAFF,TGCAGCGTCGCCCAGGGGACATGGAACACTGAAGCTTTCTTT
TRBJ1-2,TRBV11-3,.,TRBD1,CASSLVGQGAGYGYTF,TGTGCCAGCAGCCTAGTCGGTCAGGGGGCGGGATATGGCTACACCTTC
TRBJ2-1,TRBV5-1,.,.,CASSLALGSSYNEQFF,TGCGCCAGCAGCTTGGCCCTGGGGAGCTCCTACAATGAGCAGTTCTTC
TRBJ1-3,TRBV15,few,.,CATSRDHGTASGNTIYF,TGTGCCACCAGCAGAGATCATGGAACAGCCTCTGGAAACACCATATATTTT
TRBJ2-1,TRBV27,.,TRBD2,CSIGQGGRSGEQFF,TGTTCTATTGGGCAGGGCGGGAGGTCAGGTGAGCAGTTCTTC
TRBJ2-7,TRBV2,.,.,CASSITQGTYEQYF,TGTGCCAGCAGTATAACCCAGGGAACCTACGAGCAGTACTTC
TRBJ1-1,TRBV7-9,.,.,CASSLGGTLEGFF,TGTGCCAGCAGCTTAGGGGGGACTCTGGAGGGTTTCTTT
TRBJ1-5,TRBV5-1,few,TRBD1,CASSLTTGSNQPQHF,TGCGCCAGCAGCTTAACGACAGGGTCCAATCAGCCCCAGCATTTT
TRBJ1-1,TRBV7-2,.,.,CASSQGAVMNTEAFF,TGTGCCAGCAGCCAAGGGGCAGTCATGAACACTGAAGCTTTCTTT
TRBJ2-5,TRBV2,.,TRBD2,CAIRTSGGETQYF,TGTGCCATTCGGACTAGCGGAGGGGAGACCCAGTACTTC
TRBJ2-1,TRBV10-3,.,TRBD2,CAISPGLASYNEQFF,TGTGCCATCAGTCCGGGACTAGCGTCCTACAATGAGCAGTTCTTC
TRBJ1-3,TRBV4-3,.,.,CASSQGAGTGNTIYF,TGCGCCAGCAGCCAAGGGGCCGGGACTGGAAACACCATATATTTT
TRBJ1-1,TRBV5-4,.,TRBD1,CASSLGQGPFEAFF,TGTGCCAGCAGCTTGGGACAGGGGCCATTTGAAGCTTTCTTT
TRBJ2-7,TRBV30,.,.,CAWSVVLGMNEQYF,TGTGCCTGGAGTGTTGTCCTCGGGATGAACGAGCAGTACTTC
TRBJ1-1,TRBV27,.,.,CASRPSGSTEAFF,TGTGCCAGCAGACCCTCGGGGAGCACTGAAGCTTTCTTT
TRBJ2-7,TRBV5-5,.,TRBD1,CASSLSEGQPYEQYF,TGTGCCAGCAGCTTGTCAGAGGGACAGCCCTACGAGCAGTACTTC
TRBJ1-1,TRBV6-5,few,.,CASISGEARLAFF,TGTGCCAGCATTTCCGGCGAGGCCCGATTGGCTTTCTTT
TRBJ1-1,TRBV5-1,few,TRBD1,CASSSQAGGEAFF,TGCGCCAGCAGCTCTCAGGCAGGGGGTGAAGCTTTCTTT
TRBJ1-4,TRBV2,.,TRBD1,CASSDPGTATNEKLFF,TGTGCCAGCAGTGATCCAGGGACAGCAACTAATGAAAAACTGTTTTTT
TRBJ1-2,TRBV28,.,.,CASSSGSHYGYTF,TGTGCCAGCAGCTCAGGGTCTCACTATGGCTACACCTTC
TRBJ1-2,TRBV5-6,once,.,CASSPRSGSHGYTF,TGTGCCAGCAGCCCCAGAAGCGGGTCGCACGGCTACACCTTC
TRBJ2-7,TRBV7-9,once,.,CASSTSRNEQYF,TGTGCCAGCAGCACTTCGCGGAACGAGCAGTACTTC
TRBJ1-4,TRBV19,.,.,CASSTPQQHSEKLFF,TGTGCCAGTAGTACCCCCCAACAGCACAGCGAAAAACTGTTTTTT
TRBJ2-7,TRBV9,few,TRBD2,CASSVGGSPYEQYF,TGTGCCAGCAGCGTAGGCGGGAGCCCCTACGAGCAGTACTTC
TRBJ2-1,TRBV20-1,few,TRBD2,CSAGSGLAEFF,TGCAGTGCCGGGTCCGGACTAGCGGAGTTCTTC
TRBJ1-1,TRBV27,.,TRBD1,CASSLQGQKNTEAFF,TGTGCCAGCAGTTTACAGGGACAGAAGAACACTGAAGCTTTCTTT
TRBJ1-1,TRBV27,.,.,CASSLFGENTEAFF,TGTGCCAGCAGTTTATTCGGGGAGAATACTGAAGCTTTCTTT
TRBJ2-7,TRBV7-2,.,TRBD1,CASSPDPGTGEQYF,TGTGCCAGCAGCCCCGACCCCGGGACAGGTGAGCAGTACTTC
TRBJ1-1,TRBV27,.,TRBD1,CASSLWTGGDPFF,TGTGCCAGCAGTTTATGGACAGGGGGGGATCCTTTCTTT
TRBJ2-7,TRBV19,.,.,CASSTGFTYEQYF,TGTGCCAGTAGTACAGGGTTTACCTACGAGCAGTACTTC
TRBJ2-7,TRBV13,.,TRBD1,CASSLRTGRYEQYF,TGTGCCAGCAGCCTCAGGACAGGGAGGTACGAGCAGTACTTC
TRBJ1-2,TRBV6-1,.,TRBD1,CASSETGEVGYTF,TGTGCCAGCAGTGAAACAGGGGAAGTGGGCTACACCTTC
TRBJ1-1,TRBV14,few,.,CASSQFVQTEAFF,TGTGCCAGCAGCCAATTTGTACAAACTGAAGCTTTCTTT
TRBJ2-5,TRBV20-1,.,.,CSATKEETQYF,TGCAGTGCCACAAAAGAAGAGACCCAGTACTTC
TRBJ2-2,TRBV27,.,.,CASSPSFGELFF,TGTGCCAGCAGTCCCTCGTTCGGGGAGCTGTTTTTT
TRBJ2-7,TRBV19,.,TRBD2,CASSTKTSGRGKYEQYF,TGTGCCAGTAGTACGAAGACTAGCGGGAGGGGGAAATACGAGCAGTACTTC
TRBJ1-3,TRBV5-1,.,TRBD1,CASSSGTGTAGNTIYF,TGCGCCAGCAGCTCCGGGACAGGGACGGCGGGAAACACCATATATTTT
TRBJ2-7,TRBV15,.,TRBD1,CATSPQGDYEQYF,TGTGCCACCAGCCCTCAGGGGGACTACGAGCAGTACTTC
TRBJ2-7,TRBV5-4,once,TRBD2,CASSGTSGSFLEQYF,TGTGCCAGCAGCGGGACTAGCGGGAGTTTTCTCGAGCAGTACTTC
TRBJ2-3,TRBV15,.,TRBD1,CATSSDRAAHTQYF,TGTGCCACCAGCTCGGACAGGGCGGCTCACACGCAGTATTTT
TRBJ2-2,TRBV19,.,TRBD1,CASSRGTGNTGELFF,TGTGCCAGTAGTAGAGGGACAGGGAACACCGGGGAGCTGTTTTTT
TRBJ2-7,TRBV28,few,TRBD2,CASSSLAEGSYEQYF,TGTGCCAGCAGTTCTCTAGCGGAGGGTTCCTACGAGCAGTACTTC
TRBJ1-2,TRBV5-1,.,TRBD1,CASSDDGQGAGYGYTF,TGCGCCAGCAGCGATGACGGACAGGGGGCAGGATATGGCTACACCTTC